These 10 T cell receptor beta chains were sequenced from one sample in a study of blood T cell repertoires in COVID-19. Libraries were prepared by immunoSEQ multiplex PCR; TCRdb keeps only in-frame clonotypes and omits some of them. The table has some 150,000 clones, around 78% seen once. The sequenced sample consisted of PBMCs or T cells enriched from blood (not recorded which). These receptors all come from a woman aged 45-65 years who had recovered from COVID-19.

J is TRBJ2-6 and V is TRBV6-2 or TRBV6-3; D might be TRBD2 (5 bases). From germline, CDR1 is MNHEY and CDR2 SVGEGT. Trimming took off 2 bases at V and 4 bases at J, with 9 bases between the two ends. This CDR3 contains 15 residues. CDR3 sequence: CASSYAGSGANVLTF. The CDR3, as DNA: TGTGCCAGCAGTTACGCGGGCTCAGGGGCCAACGTCCTGACTTTC.

The J gene is TRBJ1-1, the V gene TRBV21-1; TRBD1, the table's D call, was not compared with the DNA. TRBV21-1 is given as a pseudogene. The CDR3 sequence is 14 residues long. The DNA for the CDR3 is TGTGCCAGCAGCGAACTCAGGTTGATGACTGAAGCTTTCTTT. Translating it yields CASSELRLMTEAFF.

The chain recombines TRBV5-1 with TRBJ2-5, with D maybe TRBD2 (6 bases). This CDR3 spans 15 amino acids. Germline CDR1 reads SGHRS; CDR2 reads YFSETQ. V was shortened by 1 base and J by 5 bases, with 15 bases between the two germline ends. The CDR3 sequence: CASSLLGGVPETQYF. CDR3 sequence (DNA): TGCGCCAGCAGCTTGCTGGGGGGAGTCCCGGAGACCCAGTACTTC.

In this sample, this clone turned up once. The chain employs TRBV4-1 and TRBJ2-3; TRBD1 is a possible D gene (6 bases). CDR1 is MGHRA, CDR2 YSYEKL, per germline. The V end was cut by 3 bases, the J end by 6 bases, with 25 bases between. The CDR3 covers 18 residues. CDR3 sequence reads: CASSHSPSGTPRADTQYF. As DNA, the CDR3 is TGCGCCAGCAGCCATTCGCCTTCGGGGACACCGAGGGCGGATACGCAGTATTTT.

The J gene is TRBJ2-7, the V gene TRBV6-1; D possibly corresponds to TRBD2 (5 bases). The CDR3 extends over 14 amino acids. CDR1 and CDR2 from the germline V gene are MNHNS and SASEGT. V lost 11 bases and J 4 bases, leaving 21 bases between the germline ends. CDR3 nucleotide sequence: TGTGCCCTCGGGGTCGGGCCCATTCTTTACGAGCAGTACGTC. It yields the protein CALGVGPILYEQYV.

The rearrangement joins TRBV18 to TRBJ1-1; D call uncertain. Looked up from germline, CDR1 is KGHSH and CDR2 is LQKENI. The CDR3 has 13 residues. The ends were cut back, 4 bases at V and 5 bases at J, with 11 bases in the middle. The CDR3 sequence: CASSQVSGTEAFF. The CDR3, as DNA: TGTGCCAGCTCACAGGTCTCGGGGACTGAAGCTTTCTTT.

The chain links TRBV2 to TRBJ1-5, with a weak D call TRBD1 (6 bases). Germline lookup yields CDR1 SNHLY and CDR2 FYNNEI. The CDR3 has 14 amino acids. V was cut by 3 bases and J by 8 bases, with 14 bases left in between. The CDR3 region is CASSERGRGEPQHF. For the CDR3, the DNA is TGTGCCAGCAGTGAGCGGGGGCGGGGGGAGCCCCAGCATTTT.

The chain joins TRBV5-1 to TRBJ2-1; D perhaps matches TRBD1 (5 bases). Germline lookup yields CDR1 SGHRS and CDR2 YFSETQ. The CDR3 covers 14 residues. V was shortened by 4 bases and J by 8 bases, with 16 bases between the two germline ends. CDR3 region: CASSPGQKGDEQFF. For the CDR3, the DNA is TGCGCCAGCAGCCCCGGACAAAAAGGGGATGAGCAGTTCTTC.

The chain uses TRBV2 and TRBJ1-2; D uncertain. The ends were cut back, 1 base at V and 2 bases at J, with 5 bases in the middle. The length of the CDR3 is 13 residues. Germline CDR1 and CDR2: SNHLY and FYNNEI. This chain's CDR3 is CASSEGQNYGYTF. CDR3 nucleotides: TGTGCCAGCAGTGAAGGGCAGAACTATGGCTACACCTTC.

The rearrangement uses TRBV10-3 and TRBJ2-1, with TRBD2 matching over 8 bases. The ends lost 3 bases at V and 7 bases at J; junction bases unmatched: 11. Germline lookup yields CDR1 ENHRY and CDR2 SYGVKD. The CDR3 runs 16 residues. For the CDR3, the DNA is TGTGCCATCAGTGATAACTACGGGAGGGCCGGAAATGAGCAGTTCTTC. It codes for CAISDNYGRAGNEQFF.